Each of the 8 T cell receptor beta chains below was sequenced from the same sample in a study of glioma-infiltrating T cells. The iRepertoire nested amplicon-rescue multiplex PCR amplified TCR alpha and beta CDR3s from RNA. MiXCR, applied by TCRdb to the multiplex PCR reads, yields one record per CDR3 protein. Of some 160,000 distinct CDR3 sequences listed, around 40% are singletons. Sequenced input: glioma tissue, nonneoplastic brain tissue, or PBMCs (not recorded which). The receptors here all came from a human donor with low-grade glioma or glioblastoma, undergoing nonglioma brain surgery, or in good health (not recorded which).

This chain uses TRBV2 with TRBJ2-2; no reliable D call. The CDR3 totals 14 residues. Trimming pared 3 bases from V and 1 base from J, leaving 6 bases between. Germline-derived CDR1 and CDR2 are SNHLY and FYNNEI. CDR3 protein: CASSDGWNTGELFF. In DNA form, the CDR3 reads TGTGCCAGCAGTGATGGGTGGAACACCGGGGAGCTGTTTTTT.

The genes are TRBV5-4 and TRBJ1-4; D uncertain. Germline lookup yields CDR1 SGHNT and CDR2 YYREEE (reference sequence). V was clipped by 4 bases and J by 2 bases, with 9 bases between them. The CDR3 sequence is 14 residues long. The CDR3 loop is CASSQGYTNEKLFF. DNA of the CDR3: TGTGCCAGCAGCCAAGGATACACTAATGAAAAACTGTTTTTT.

With regard to this clonotype: This clone may be a read error of a much larger clone one base away. The gene calls are TRBV6-1 and TRBJ1-1; tentatively, D is TRBD1 (5 bases). CDR1 is MNHNS and CDR2 is SASEGT in the germline V gene. The ends were cut back, 6 bases at V and 1 base at J, with 18 bases in the middle. CDR3 length equals 16 residues. CDR3 DNA: TGTGCCAGCAGCAGGCTACCCGGGGCGGGGAACACTGAAGCTTTCTTT. Amino acid sequence: CASSRLPGAGNTEAFF.

Remarks on this clonotype: A much larger clone differs by one base, so this may be a read error. This chain joins TRBV24-1 and TRBJ1-1; D is perhaps TRBD1 (5 bases). The CDR3 runs 14 residues. CDR1 is KGHDR and CDR2 is SFDVKD in the germline V gene. The CDR3 DNA reads TGTGCCACCAGTGCGGACGAGGGGAACACTGAAGCTTTATTT. Amino acid sequence: CATSADEGNTEALF.

Remarks on this clonotype: A clone one base away is much larger, so this may be a read error. The J gene is TRBJ1-1, the V gene TRBV4-2, with a tentative D call TRBD1 (5 bases). The CDR3 extends over 15 amino acids. Germline CDR1 is LGHNA and CDR2 is YNFKEQ. The V and J ends lost 1 base and 4 bases respectively, with 13 bases between them. CDR3 bases: TGTGCCAGCAGCCAAGGCCTCGGGGGTTCCACTGAAGCTTTCTTT. This translates into CASSQGLGGSTEAFF.

On this clonotype: This may come from a read error, since a much larger clone is one base off. The chain combines TRBV28 with TRBJ2-3; 8 nucleotides agree with TRBD2. Germline CDR1 is MDHEN and CDR2 is SYDVKM. This CDR3 comprises 15 residues. Trimming took 3 bases from V and 5 from J; bases not matched to a gene: 7. CDR3 loop: CASSFQAGDEDTQYF. The CDR3 DNA reads as TGTGCCAGCAGTTTTCAAGCGGGAGACGAAGATACGCAGTATTTT.

On this clonotype itself: A much larger clone lies one base from this, so it may be a read error. The chain joins TRBV2 to TRBJ1-5, with no clear D. V lost 7 bases, J lost 7 bases, and 11 bases lay in between. The CDR3 totals 12 residues. Germline V gene lookup returns CDR1 SNHLY and CDR2 FYNNEI. The CDR3 DNA is TGTGCCAGCAACGGAATAGTGCAGCCCCAGCATTTT. The encoded protein is CASNGIVQPQHF.

About this clonotype: A read error is possible here, since a much larger clone lies one base away. The CDR3 bases are TGCAGTGCTAGGAGAGGCGTCTACGAGGAGTACTTC. It translates to CSARRGVYEEYF. The chain carries TRBV20-1 and TRBJ2-7; D is ambiguous. This CDR3 has 12 residues. CDR1 DFQATT and CDR2 SNEGSKA come from the germline V gene (reference sequence).